This TCR beta chain derives from a study of cytomegalovirus exposure and HLA in healthy donors (dated by TCRdb to the late 2010s). Study-level background: An earlier analysis of approximately 600 of the donors reported 250 to 300 Gb of sequence data and around 110 million unique TCR beta sequences from 150 million to 200 million T cells. The later analysis used no new phenotypic data to find candidate immune exposures, relying instead on TCR beta sequences and their occurrence across donors. A later genetic analysis used genome-wide SNP genotypes for about three fifths of the 666 donors, treating that subset as a discovery cohort. An earlier analysis of several hundred of the donors applied high-throughput TCR beta sequencing to assess whether each TCR beta V gene segment acted as functional or pseudogenic. Of the 398 genotyped donors, about 80% fell in the genetic ancestry cluster associated with self-reported Caucasian donors. The number of typed donors differed by locus: about 629-630 for A, B, C, DRB1 and DQB1; 522 for DQA1; 606 for DPA1; and 450 to 480 for DPB1. A later analysis re-examined previously published TCR beta repertoires from roughly 650 donors and added high-resolution HLA genotyping to investigate patterns of TCR occurrence. The study profiled the T cell repertoires of 500 to 800 subjects by immunosequencing and related them to cytomegalovirus serostatus. The aim of the study was to test whether cataloging public T cell receptors could identify signatures of past pathogen exposure. HLA typing covered class I and class II loci at four-digit resolution. A few DR-DQ haplotypes were handled as single units for association and clustering because linkage in the cohort was strong. To predict cytomegalovirus infection status, the study combined high-throughput TCR immunosequencing, statistical association of individual TCRs with disease status, and machine learning. Every discovery cohort repertoire had been produced on one sequencing platform. Alongside the repertoire data, information on donor age, sex, ethnicity and CMV serostatus was compiled. Besides the first cohort of roughly 640 subjects, a separate validation cohort made up of 120 different subjects was used. An early release that covered some 640 HLA-typed donors contained around 300 gigabases of sequencing data and around 80 million unique TCR sequences. Across approximately 420 genotyped donors of the cohort, an average of 235,054 unique TCR beta nucleotide sequences per donor were sequenced, and roughly a sixth of those sequences were non-productive. The full study reports these points: The presence/absence analyses assumed that sequencing depth was roughly uniform across donors, and that assumption may not be true. A later analysis found that most CMV-associated TCR beta chains appeared HLA-restricted, with HLA associations seemingly driven largely by CMV exposure. Linkage disequilibrium might explain the correlated functional status among segregating V segments, but an unknown experimental factor could not be ruled out. The earlier analysis of approximately 560 of the donors excluded roughly 16 rarely observed V segments, including chromosome 9 orphons, because counts were too low. The cohort was sequenced for TCR beta chains only, and without alpha or paired-chain data the features that could be detected were limited. In the study, around 160 TCR beta chains were listed as associated with cytomegalovirus. In both the original and validation cohorts, the classifier was reported to diagnose cytomegalovirus status with high specificity and sensitivity. A cluster of highly shared sequence variants was judged likely to be a technical artifact of the sequencing pipeline. A later genetic analysis reported fewer N-insertions in productive TCRs among donors in an Asian-associated ancestry cluster than the roughly 700-donor mean. HLA typing was unavailable for some donors at each locus, so association tests used only the typed subset. The 87-base-pair reads could not distinguish some IMGT-functional V segments, including TRBV6-2 and TRBV6-3, so those segments were excluded. In vitro tests confirmed that a few of the cytomegalovirus-associated TCR beta chains recognize cytomegalovirus antigens. Assigning TCR associations to individual alleles was difficult when HLA alleles, especially DR and DQ, strongly co-occurred. A later analysis found that HLA-associated TCR beta chains were more clonally expanded and had lower generation probabilities than equally common non-associated chains. A later analysis found that TCR association rates varied across HLA loci, with DRB1 alleles showing the most associated TCRs and HLA-C alleles the fewest. A further reported finding was that TCR beta sequences accurately predicted the HLA-A and HLA-B alleles for most subjects in the first cohort. Most TCR sequences were observed very rarely across donors, whereas some public TCRs were present in many individuals. In a later genetic analysis, a missense DCLRE1C variant was associated with V-gene and J-gene trimming of TCR beta chains, and the association was replicated in an independent cohort. According to a later analysis, parvovirus B19, influenza, CMV and Epstein-Barr virus appeared linked to several top co-occurrence clusters. The authors suggested that the approach could potentially be extended to other disease states and immunological phenotypes. In an earlier analysis of approximately 590 of the donors, most TCR beta V segments appeared in productive rearrangements about 87% or about 30% of the time, broadly matching IMGT annotations. A later analysis associated about 17,000 TCR beta sequences with specific HLA alleles at a false discovery rate of 0.05. For the cohort, immune exposure information was limited to CMV serostatus.

Details on this clone: Its antigen target is currently unknown. Base qualities are missing; no much larger clone stands one base away.

The method behind the library was the immunoSEQ multiplex PCR assay. The multiplex PCR relied on a mix of 60 forward primers for TCR Vbeta segments and 13 reverse primers for TCR Jbeta segments. A multiplex PCR assay on genomic DNA amplified the CDR3 region of rearranged TCR beta genes. The amplified TCR beta libraries were sequenced on the Illumina HiSeq System as 87-base-pair reads. The source study handled its data this way. A later analysis tallied approximately 87 million unique TCR beta chains across the 660 or so repertoires, and about 10 million of those chains were shared by two or more donors. A nearest-neighbor algorithm error-corrected the raw reads and collapsed the reads into unique sequences, merging closely related sequences to remove PCR and sequencing errors. To assign V, D and J gene segments, CDR3 sequences were aligned to IMGT reference sequences. Each retained sequence needed at least a six-nucleotide match to both a V gene segment and a J gene segment. A rearrangement was called productive if the CDR3 had no stop codons and remained in frame with V and J, and every other rearrangement was called non-productive. CDR3 was defined according to IMGT convention as the region running from the second conserved V-encoded cysteine to the conserved J-encoded phenylalanine. The earlier analysis of about 570 of the donors excluded any sequence lacking an unambiguous match to a single V gene segment. An earlier analysis of several hundred of the donors classified V segments as functional when productive rearrangements were above 56.7% and as segregating when the standard deviation between donors was above 5%. To diagnose cytomegalovirus status from the catalog of TCR beta chain sequences, a statistical classification framework was built. A later analysis assigned V and J genes by comparing TCR nucleotide sequences with IMGT/GENE-DB human TR gene sequences. In a later analysis, CDR3 sequences and most-parsimonious VDJ recombination scenarios were assigned using the TCRdist pipeline. In a later analysis, each TCR beta chain was defined by its CDR3 amino acid sequence together with its V-gene family, and reads lacking a unique V-gene family were excluded. As a way to deal with suspected cross-contamination and a sequencing artifact, a later analysis dropped more than 500 nucleotide sequences that were highly shared and had low generation probability. A later analysis calculated a clonal expansion index for each public chain from normalized within-repertoire ranks of inferred template counts. In a later analysis, generation probabilities were computed using a VDJ recombination model fitted to out-of-frame rearrangements, and the results were checked against IGoR. A later analysis scored TCR-TCR, TCR-HLA and TCR-CMV co-occurrence with hypergeometric tests, applying a repertoire-size bias correction to TCR pairs. To estimate false discovery rates, a later analysis permuted the HLA or CMV assignments 20 times. A later analysis grouped co-occurring TCRs with DBSCAN, adding TCRdist sequence similarity when clustering within HLA-allele-positive subsets. Repertoires with fewer than 30,000 or more than 120,000 public chains were left out of co-occurrence clustering, as were about 5 repertoires with anomalous nucleotide sharing. Imported from immuneACCESS, the table was reduced by TCRdb to in-frame sequences with V and J called. These copies leave out some clones; in studies compared against another copy, an unresolved V gene accounts for under half, and the cause of the remainder is not known. That table supplies the V and J calls and clone size; D and trimming were determined from the DNA. Counted in this sample were approximately 220,000 clones; roughly 85% of them appeared once. The top ten clones comprise under 2% of the sample.

The cohort comprised 550 to 700 healthy bone marrow donors. At the time of sampling, every cohort member was nominally healthy, though immune exposures that went unrecorded were likely present. The donor was CMV seronegative and was included in the group of about 350 seronegative cohort members. Each donor provided a peripheral blood sample, and peripheral blood mononuclear cells were used for TCR beta sequencing. Genomic DNA was extracted from the blood cell samples with the Qiagen DNeasy Blood Extraction Kit. From a lookup of the germline V gene, CDR1 and CDR2 are SGHTA and FQGNSA. Inclusive of the bounding cysteine and phenylalanine, the CDR3 is 15 residues long. The retained sequence is limited to the CDR3, 45 bases, with the frame set at the first base. Trimming takes 2 bases from V and 4 bases from J, and the germline ends sit 12 bases apart.

Sequencing was carried out using PBMCs. This receptor was taken from a man aged 18 to 30 in good health and CMV-seronegative. The rearrangement combines TRBV7-2 with TRBJ1-5; no confident D gene assignment can be made. The DNA sequence is as follows: TGTGCCAGCAGCTTAATGCCAGAGGCTAATCAGCCCCAGCATTTT. It codes for CASSLMPEANQPQHF. The entire variable domain, with the stretches around the CDR3 drawn from the reference TRBV7-2 and TRBJ1-5 proteins, is GAGVSQSPSNKVTEKGKDVELRCDPISGHTALYWYRQSLGQGLEFLIYFQGNSAPDKSGLPSDRFSAERTGGSVSTLTIQRTQQEDSAVYLCASSLMPEANQPQHFGDGTRLSIL.